This TCR beta chain is drawn from a study of shared clonotypes between healthy human individuals. Study-wide findings and caveats: The sharing of 5% to 5.5% of naive CD4 clonotypes was seen across several donors.

Several immunoSEQ 96-well plates shared each subset's DNA, each plate a replicate. Assay used: immunoSEQ multiplex PCR; TCRdb lists only in-frame clones, some missing. The sample yields fewer than 1.4 million clones, around three quarters seen once. With respect to this clone: Its antigen is not identified.

The V segment lost 7 bases and the J segment 6 bases; nucleotides outside the gene matches: 3. Germline V gene sequence: CDR1 LNHDA, CDR2 SQIVND (reference sequence). The CDR3 has 13 amino acids. This sequence originates from a man aged 18 to 30 in good health. Some clones in this sample may be carry-over from other donors' samples. The sequenced sample was memory CD4+ T cells from PBMCs. Subset of the sample: CD45RA-negative fraction. The chain carries TRBV19 and TRBJ1-6, with 7 nucleotides matching TRBD1. The CDR3: CASKDRFNSPLHF. CDR3 DNA sequence: TGTGCCAGTAAGGACAGGTTTAATTCACCCCTCCACTTT.